A single sample gave rise to the 15 T cell receptor beta chains below, sequenced in a study of T cell repertoires in cytomegalovirus infection. TCRdb reprocessed the reads via MiXCR and lists one record per CDR3 protein. The table has over 150,000 distinct CDR3 sequences, about a sixth seen once; the top ten hold approximately 26%. Specimen: CD8+ T cells from PBMCs. The receptors were sampled from a human donor in good health (CMV status not recorded). Some clones in this sample may be carry-over from other donors' samples.

This chain uses TRBV7-9 with TRBJ2-2; possibly TRBD1 for D (5 bases). CDR3 length equals 16 residues. Germline V gives CDR1 SEHNR, CDR2 FQNEAQ (reference sequence). Trimming removed 3 bases from V and 2 bases from J, with 13 bases in between. The CDR3 DNA follows: TGTGCCAGCAGCTTTATTACAGGACCTAACACCGGGGAGCTGTTTTTT. The encoded protein is CASSFITGPNTGELFF.

V usage is TRBV7-9 and J usage is TRBJ2-7; tentative D call: TRBD2 (5 bases). V lost 4 bases and J 4 bases, leaving 11 bases between the germline ends. CDR3 length equals 13 residues. Germline CDR1 SEHNR, CDR2 FQNEAQ (reference sequence). CDR3 protein: CASSSPTSYEQYF. Written as DNA, the CDR3 is TGTGCCAGCAGCTCCCCCACTAGTTACGAGCAGTACTTC.

The chain uses TRBV5-5 and TRBJ2-2; TRBD1 matches at 10 bases. The CDR3 contains 15 residues. Germline loops: CDR1 SGHKS, CDR2 YYEKEE (reference sequence). J gave up 9 bases and V 9 bases, and 14 bases lay outside the gene matches. In DNA form, the CDR3 reads TGTGCCACCCACTCCACCGGGACAGGGGTCAGGGAGCTGTTTTTT. It translates to CATHSTGTGVRELFF.

This clonotype was seen ten or more times. The chain combines TRBV7-6 with TRBJ2-1, with TRBD1 identical over 8 bases. Per germline, CDR1 SGHVS and CDR2 FNYEAQ. The CDR3 covers 17 residues. The V segment lost 5 bases and the J segment 6 bases; nucleotides outside the gene matches: 15. The CDR3 DNA reads TGTGCCAGCAGCCCAATCCTTGGGGACAGGCCCCCCAATGAGCAGTTCTTC. Amino acid sequence: CASSPILGDRPPNEQFF.

The V call is TRBV19, the J call TRBJ2-7, with 8 positions matching TRBD2. V shed 3 bases, J shed 7 bases, and the junction held 5 bases outside the gene matches. The germline V gene has CDR1 LNHDA and CDR2 SQIVND (reference sequence). The CDR3 extends over 13 amino acids. CDR3 protein: CASSIGGAREQYF. For the CDR3, the DNA is TGTGCCAGTAGTATCGGGGGGGCGCGTGAGCAGTACTTC. The whole variable domain, remainder taken from reference TRBV19 and TRBJ2-7, is DGGITQSPKYLFRKEGQNVTLSCEQNLNHDAMYWYRQDPGQGLRLIYYSQIVNDFQKGDIAEGYSVSREKKESFPLTVTSAQKNPTAFYLCASSIGGAREQYFGPGTRLTVT.

This clonotype occurred a few times. The rearrangement uses TRBV20-1 and TRBJ2-7, with TRBD2 as a possible D gene (6 bases). Trimming pared 0 bases from V and 4 bases from J, leaving 13 bases between. The CDR3 is 14 amino acids. Germline V gives CDR1 DFQATT, CDR2 SNEGSKA (reference sequence). The CDR3 loop is CSARDQNSGYEQYF. The DNA for the CDR3 is TGCAGTGCTAGAGATCAGAATAGCGGATACGAGCAGTACTTC.

This clonotype was observed at least ten times. The genes are TRBV7-8 and TRBJ2-5; 7 positions agree with TRBD2. V gave up 3 bases and J gave up 5 bases; unmatched junction bases: 6. The CDR3 totals 14 residues. CDR1 and CDR2 from the germline V gene are SGHVS and FQNEAQ. Written as DNA, the CDR3 is TGTGCCAGCAGCTTGCTAGCGGTCAATGAGACCCAGTACTTC. This sequence encodes CASSLLAVNETQYF.

The sample holds a few counts of this clonotype. The chain is built from TRBV7-2 and TRBJ2-7; D not certain. This CDR3 region has 14 residues. Germline values: CDR1 SGHTA, CDR2 FQGNSA. The V gene lost 1 base and the J gene lost 2 bases, with 9 bases spanning the gap. The CDR3 DNA follows: TGTGCCAGCAGCTTAGTTCCCCAAACCTACGAGCAGTACTTC. This codes for CASSLVPQTYEQYF.

This clonotype was seen more than once but under ten times. The chain employs TRBV20-1 and TRBJ1-2; D not resolved. Between the trimmed V and J ends, which lost 2 bases and 6 bases, there was a span of 7 bases. This CDR3 has 11 amino acids. Germline assignment: CDR1 DFQATT and CDR2 SNEGSKA (reference sequence). As DNA, the CDR3 is TGCAGTGCTAGACAAGTCCATGGCTACACCTTC. Its protein product is CSARQVHGYTF.

This clonotype occurred a few times. The rearrangement links TRBV5-4 to TRBJ1-2, with 8 nucleotides matching TRBD1. This CDR3 is built from 13 residues. The trim removed 5 bases at V and 4 bases at J, leaving 4 bases unmatched. Germline assignment: CDR1 SGHNT and CDR2 YYREEE (reference sequence). Here the CDR3 DNA reads TGTGCCAGCAGACTCGGGACAGGCTATGGCTACACCTTC. This sequence encodes CASRLGTGYGYTF.

A note on this clonotype: At one boundary the junction diverges from the germline segment, which might be a read error. The chain employs TRBV4-1 and TRBJ1-1; D might be TRBD1 (5 bases). Germline CDR1 MGHRA, CDR2 YSYEKL. The CDR3 is 14 amino acids. The CDR3 is CAGSQGTLNTEAFF. For the CDR3, the DNA is TGCGCCGGCAGCCAAGGGACCCTGAACACTGAAGCTTTCTTT.

CDR3 residues: CASSTTGRQAQETQYF. The CDR3 DNA reads as TGTGCCAGCAGTACCACTGGGCGGCAGGCCCAAGAGACCCAGTACTTC. The chain employs TRBV6-2 or TRBV6-3 and TRBJ2-5; the D is unclear. Trimming took 5 bases from V and 1 from J, leaving 17 bases between them. The CDR3 is made up of 16 amino acids. Germline V lookup: CDR1 MNHEY, CDR2 SVGEGT.

The rearrangement uses TRBV14 and TRBJ2-7; no firm D call. Germline CDR1 is SGHDN and CDR2 is FVKESK. V lost 3 bases, J lost 4 bases, and 10 bases lay in between. CDR3 size: 13 residues. Here the CDR3 reads CASSHLESYEQYF. CDR3 DNA: TGTGCCAGCAGCCATCTAGAATCGTACGAGCAGTACTTC.

Comments on this clonotype: At one end, the junction sequence differs from germline, possibly due to a read error. CDR3 amino acids: CASSLGSMDRGFF. The CDR3 nucleotides are TGTGCCAGCAGCTTAGGGAGTATGGACAGGGGCTTCTTC. The chain combines TRBV11-2 with TRBJ1-2, with 9 bases that match TRBD1. This CDR3 has 13 amino acids. Germline lookup yields CDR1 SGHAT and CDR2 FQNNGV.

The table lists this clonotype with a few counts. This chain links TRBV5-6 with TRBJ2-4; unclear D gene. CDR3 length equals 13 residues. The V end was cut by 2 bases, the J end by 0 bases, with 3 bases between. Germline V CDR1 and CDR2: SGHDT, YYEEEE. Here the CDR3 DNA reads TGTGCCAGCAGCTTTTTAGCCAAAAACATTCAGTACTTC. Protein product: CASSFLAKNIQYF.